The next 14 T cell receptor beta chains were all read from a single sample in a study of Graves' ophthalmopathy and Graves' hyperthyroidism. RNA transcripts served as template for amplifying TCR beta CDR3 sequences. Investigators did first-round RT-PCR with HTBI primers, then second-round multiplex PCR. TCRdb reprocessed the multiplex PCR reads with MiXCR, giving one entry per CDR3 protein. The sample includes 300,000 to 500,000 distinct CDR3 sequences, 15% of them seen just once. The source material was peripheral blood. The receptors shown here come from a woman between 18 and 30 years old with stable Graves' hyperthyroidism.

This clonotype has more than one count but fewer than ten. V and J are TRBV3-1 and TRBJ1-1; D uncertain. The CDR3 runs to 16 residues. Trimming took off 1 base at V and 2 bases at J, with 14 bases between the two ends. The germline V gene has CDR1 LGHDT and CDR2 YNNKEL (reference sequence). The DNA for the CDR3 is TGTGCCAGCAGCCAAGCGGCGACAAATATCAACACTGAAGCTTTCTTT. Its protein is CASSQAATNINTEAFF. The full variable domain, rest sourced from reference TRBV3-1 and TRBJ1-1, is DTAVSQTPKYLVTQMGNDKSIKCEQNLGHDTMYWYKQDSKKFLKIMFSYNNKELIINETVPNRFSPKSPDKAHLNLHINSLELGDSAVYFCASSQAATNINTEAFFGQGTRLTVV.

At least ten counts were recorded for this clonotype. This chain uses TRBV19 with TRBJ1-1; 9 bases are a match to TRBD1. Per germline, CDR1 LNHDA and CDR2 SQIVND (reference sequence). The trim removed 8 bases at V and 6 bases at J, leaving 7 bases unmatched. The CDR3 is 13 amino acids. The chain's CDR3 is CASGDRGFAEAFF. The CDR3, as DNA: TGTGCCAGTGGAGACAGGGGGTTCGCTGAAGCTTTCTTT.

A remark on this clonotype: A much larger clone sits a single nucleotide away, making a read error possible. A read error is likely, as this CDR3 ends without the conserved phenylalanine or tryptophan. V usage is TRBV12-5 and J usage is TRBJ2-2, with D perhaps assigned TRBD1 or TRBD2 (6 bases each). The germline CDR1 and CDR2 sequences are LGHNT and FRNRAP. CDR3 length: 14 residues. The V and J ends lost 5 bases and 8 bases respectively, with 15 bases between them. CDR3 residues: CASGHGGQGGELFV. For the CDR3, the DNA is TGTGCTAGTGGTCACGGGGGACAAGGAGGGGAGCTGTTTGTT.

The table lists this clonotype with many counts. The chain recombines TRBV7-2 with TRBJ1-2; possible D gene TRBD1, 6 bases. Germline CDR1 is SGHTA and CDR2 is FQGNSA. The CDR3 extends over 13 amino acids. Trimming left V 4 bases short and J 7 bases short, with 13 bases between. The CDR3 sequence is CASSSIQGRGYTF. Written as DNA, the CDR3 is TGTGCCAGCAGCTCAATACAGGGTCGTGGCTACACCTTC.

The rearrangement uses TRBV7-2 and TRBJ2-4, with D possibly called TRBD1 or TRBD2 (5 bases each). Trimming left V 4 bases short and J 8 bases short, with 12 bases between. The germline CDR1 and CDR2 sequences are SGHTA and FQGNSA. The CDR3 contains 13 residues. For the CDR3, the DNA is TGTGCCAGCAGCTATACGGGGCGGGACATTCAGTACTTC. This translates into CASSYTGRDIQYF. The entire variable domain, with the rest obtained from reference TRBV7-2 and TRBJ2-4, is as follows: GAGVSQSPSNKVTEKGKDVELRCDPISGHTALYWYRQSLGQGLEFLIYFQGNSAPDKSGLPSDRFSAERTGGSVSTLTIQRTQQEDSAVYLCASSYTGRDIQYFGAGTRLSVL.

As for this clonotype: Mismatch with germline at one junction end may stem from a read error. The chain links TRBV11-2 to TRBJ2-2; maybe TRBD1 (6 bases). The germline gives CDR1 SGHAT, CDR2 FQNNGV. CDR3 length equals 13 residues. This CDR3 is CASSPQGPGELLF. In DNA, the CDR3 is TGTGCCAGTAGTCCACAGGGCCCCGGGGAGCTGTTGTTT.

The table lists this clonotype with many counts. The CDR3 loop reads CATSEWISNQPQHF. CDR3 DNA sequence: TGTGCCACCAGTGAATGGATCAGCAATCAGCCCCAGCATTTT. The chain uses TRBV24-1 and TRBJ1-5, with D unresolved. V lost 4 bases, J lost 1 base, and 7 bases lay in between. The germline gives CDR1 KGHDR, CDR2 SFDVKD. CDR3 length equals 14 residues.

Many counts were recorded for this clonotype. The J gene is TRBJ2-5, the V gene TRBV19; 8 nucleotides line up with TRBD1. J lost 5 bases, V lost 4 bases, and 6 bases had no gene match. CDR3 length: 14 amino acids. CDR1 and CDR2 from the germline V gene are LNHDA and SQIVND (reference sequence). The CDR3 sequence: CASSKTGAGETQYF. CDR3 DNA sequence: TGTGCCAGTAGTAAGACAGGGGCAGGGGAGACCCAGTACTTC.

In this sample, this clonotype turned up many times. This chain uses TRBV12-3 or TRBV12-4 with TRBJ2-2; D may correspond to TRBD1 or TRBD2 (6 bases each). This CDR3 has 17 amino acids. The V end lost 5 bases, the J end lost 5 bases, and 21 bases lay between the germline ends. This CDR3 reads CASSPVPGAGRTGELFF. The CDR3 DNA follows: TGTGCCAGCAGTCCCGTACCGGGGGCGGGGAGGACCGGGGAGCTGTTTTTT.

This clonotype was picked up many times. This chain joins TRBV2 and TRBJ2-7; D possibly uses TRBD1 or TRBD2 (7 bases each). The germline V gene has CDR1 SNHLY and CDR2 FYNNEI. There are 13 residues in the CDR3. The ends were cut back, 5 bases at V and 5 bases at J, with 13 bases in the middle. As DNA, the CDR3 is TGTGCCAGCAGTACCCAGGGGGGGGACGAGCAGTACTTC. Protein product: CASSTQGGDEQYF.

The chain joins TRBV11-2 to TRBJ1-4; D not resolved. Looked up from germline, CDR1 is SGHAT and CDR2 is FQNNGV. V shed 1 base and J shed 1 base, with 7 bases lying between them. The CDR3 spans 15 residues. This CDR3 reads CASSLGIGTNEKLFF. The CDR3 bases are TGTGCCAGCAGCTTAGGAATCGGAACTAATGAAAAACTGTTTTTT.

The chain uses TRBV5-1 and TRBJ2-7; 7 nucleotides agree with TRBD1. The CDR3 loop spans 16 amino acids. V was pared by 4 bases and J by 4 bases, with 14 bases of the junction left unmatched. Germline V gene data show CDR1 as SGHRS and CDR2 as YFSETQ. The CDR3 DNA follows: TGCGCCAGCAGCCCTGGGACAGTTTCCACCTTTTACGAGCAGTACTTC. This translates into CASSPGTVSTFYEQYF.

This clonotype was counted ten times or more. The CDR3 DNA reads TGTGCCAGCAGCTTACAAAGCGGGGGTATTCAAGAGACCCAGTACTTC. It codes for CASSLQSGGIQETQYF. The V gene is TRBV7-2, the J gene TRBJ2-5; TRBD2 matches 8 bases. This CDR3 contains 16 residues. Germline lookup yields CDR1 SGHTA and CDR2 FQGNSA. Losses at the gene ends were 2 bases for V and 2 bases for J; bases not matched to a gene: 7.

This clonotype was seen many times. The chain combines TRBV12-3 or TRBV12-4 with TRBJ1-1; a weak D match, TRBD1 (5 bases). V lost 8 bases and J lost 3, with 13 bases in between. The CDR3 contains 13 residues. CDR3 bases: TGTGCCAGCGCGAGGGGTATTTACACTGAAGCTTTCTTT. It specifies CASARGIYTEAFF.